The rows below give T cell receptor beta chains drawn from one sample of a study of T cell responses to AZD1222 COVID-19 vaccine. The assay was immunoSEQ multiplex PCR, and TCRdb's table has in-frame clones only and misses some. This table holds around 99,000 clones, 70% to 90% found once. The source material was peripheral blood, sampled on day 0 of AZD1222 vaccination. The receptors originated from an adult in good health. CDR3s include the opening cysteine and the closing phenylalanine or tryptophan. The D gene is left open where the match is weak. The listing skips clone size in some rows; elsewhere it reads once, few, many or a size class.

V: TRBV21-1; size: .; J: TRBJ1-2; D: .; CDR3: CASSKGRPPNYGYTF; DNA: TGTGCCAGCAGCAAGGGTAGGCCCCCTAACTATGGCTACACCTTC
V: TRBV24-1; size: .; J: TRBJ1-2; D: TRBD1; CDR3: CATSDSRTGAFGGYTF; DNA: TGTGCCACCAGTGATTCGAGGACAGGGGCATTTGGTGGCTACACCTTC
V: TRBV29-1; size: once; J: TRBJ2-7; D: .; CDR3: CSVGGTPYEQYF; DNA: TGCAGCGTTGGTGGGACACCCTACGAGCAGTACTTC
V: TRBV29-1; size: .; J: TRBJ2-1; D: .; CDR3: CSVDPHNEQFF; DNA: TGCAGCGTTGATCCCCACAATGAGCAGTTCTTC
V: TRBV14; size: .; J: TRBJ2-1; D: .; CDR3: CASSQSRGAVSEQFF; DNA: TGTGCCAGCAGCCAGAGCAGGGGGGCTGTCAGTGAGCAGTTCTTC
V: TRBV7-9; size: .; J: TRBJ1-1; D: TRBD1; CDR3: CASSLRTGNTEAFF; DNA: TGTGCCAGCAGCTTAAGGACAGGAAACACTGAAGCTTTCTTT
V: TRBV7-2; size: few; J: TRBJ1-2; D: .; CDR3: CASSPTSGGNYGYTF; DNA: TGTGCCAGCAGCCCCACTTCCGGAGGGAACTATGGCTACACCTTC
V: TRBV29-1; size: once; J: TRBJ1-1; D: .; CDR3: CSVVTGNTEAFF; DNA: TGCAGCGTTGTGACAGGGAACACTGAAGCTTTCTTT
V: TRBV11-2; size: .; J: TRBJ2-5; D: TRBD2; CDR3: CASSPGTSGSPQETQYF; DNA: TGTGCCAGCAGCCCCGGGACTAGCGGGAGCCCCCAAGAGACCCAGTACTTC
V: TRBV24-1; size: .; J: TRBJ2-3; D: .; CDR3: CATSRTDYSDTQYF; DNA: TGTGCCACCAGCCGGACGGACTATTCAGATACGCAGTATTTT
V: TRBV6-5; size: .; J: TRBJ2-7; D: .; CDR3: CASSATVSYEQYF; DNA: TGTGCCAGCAGCGCGACAGTTTCCTACGAGCAGTACTTC
V: TRBV9; size: .; J: TRBJ2-2; D: TRBD2; CDR3: CASSVGVGRATGELFF; DNA: TGTGCCAGCAGCGTAGGGGTCGGGAGGGCCACCGGGGAGCTGTTTTTT
V: TRBV3-1/TRBV3-2; size: .; J: TRBJ2-1; D: TRBD2; CDR3: CASSQDAPLAGAGVEQFF; DNA: TGTGCCAGCAGCCAAGATGCCCCCCTAGCGGGGGCCGGTGTTGAGCAGTTCTTC
V: TRBV5-1; size: .; J: TRBJ1-1; D: .; CDR3: CASRAQKGGPMNTEAFF; DNA: TGCGCCAGCAGGGCTCAGAAGGGGGGCCCCATGAACACTGAAGCTTTCTTT
V: TRBV19; size: .; J: TRBJ1-1; D: TRBD1; CDR3: CASSSQGAWTEAFF; DNA: TGTGCCAGTAGTAGTCAGGGGGCTTGGACTGAAGCTTTCTTT
V: TRBV15; size: .; J: TRBJ1-4; D: .; CDR3: CATSRIPGPKGEKLFF; DNA: TGTGCCACCAGCAGAATCCCGGGACCAAAGGGTGAAAAACTGTTTTTT
V: TRBV20-1; size: .; J: TRBJ1-1; D: .; CDR3: CSASGVLTANTEAFF; DNA: TGCAGTGCTAGTGGAGTACTGACAGCGAACACTGAAGCTTTCTTT
V: TRBV11-3; size: .; J: TRBJ1-2; D: .; CDR3: CASSSRSDRPSNYGYTF; DNA: TGTGCCAGCAGCTCGCGGTCGGACAGACCCTCTAACTATGGCTACACCTTC
V: TRBV4-3; size: few; J: TRBJ1-3; D: .; CDR3: CASSQDRTVGNTIYF; DNA: TGCGCCAGCAGCCAAGATCGCACCGTTGGAAACACCATATATTTT
V: TRBV5-1; size: .; J: TRBJ2-1; D: TRBD2; CDR3: CASSYLAGGPQNEQFF; DNA: TGCGCCAGTTCGTACTTAGCGGGAGGGCCGCAGAATGAGCAGTTCTTC
V: TRBV19; size: .; J: TRBJ1-5; D: TRBD1; CDR3: CASSIVMQGGNQPQHF; DNA: TGTGCCAGTAGTATAGTCATGCAGGGGGGTAATCAGCCCCAGCATTTT
V: TRBV11-2; size: .; J: TRBJ1-6; D: .; CDR3: CASSGTLAGSSYNSPLHF; DNA: TGTGCCAGCAGCGGTACCCTCGCCGGGAGCTCCTATAATTCACCCCTCCACTTT
V: TRBV2; size: .; J: TRBJ1-2; D: .; CDR3: CASSAGTTVDGYTF; DNA: TGTGCCAGCAGCGCCGGGACGACGGTCGATGGCTACACCTTC
V: TRBV6-5; size: .; J: TRBJ2-7; D: .; CDR3: CASSLRDIGSYEQYF; DNA: TGTGCCAGCAGCCTACGGGACATAGGATCCTACGAGCAGTACTTC
V: TRBV6-2/TRBV6-3; size: .; J: TRBJ2-5; D: .; CDR3: CASSKHMAQETQYF; DNA: TGTGCCAGCAGTAAACATATGGCCCAAGAGACCCAGTACTTC
V: TRBV5-1; size: once; J: TRBJ1-1; D: .; CDR3: CASSREGGGEAFF; DNA: TGCGCCAGCAGCCGGGAGGGTGGGGGTGAAGCTTTCTTT
V: TRBV5-7; size: .; J: TRBJ2-7; D: TRBD1; CDR3: CASSFTGTGVCEQYF; DNA: TGTGCCAGCAGCTTCACCGGGACAGGGGTGTGCGAGCAGTACTTC
V: TRBV5-6; size: .; J: TRBJ1-6; D: .; CDR3: CASSPDSNSPLHF; DNA: TGTGCCAGCAGCCCGGACAGCAATTCACCCCTCCACTTT
V: TRBV7-6; size: .; J: TRBJ1-2; D: .; CDR3: CASSALGAQSRGGYTF; DNA: TGTGCCAGCAGCGCGTTAGGGGCCCAGTCACGGGGGGGCTACACCTTC
V: TRBV27; size: .; J: TRBJ1-2; D: .; CDR3: CASSLIGTNYGYTF; DNA: TGTGCCAGCAGTTTAATTGGGACCAACTATGGCTACACCTTC
V: TRBV5-4; size: .; J: TRBJ1-6; D: TRBD1; CDR3: CASSLGGTGNSPLHF; DNA: TGTGCCAGCAGCTTGGGGGGGACAGGGAATTCACCCCTCCACTTT
V: TRBV4-3; size: .; J: TRBJ2-7; D: TRBD2; CDR3: CASSQERGYSNEQYF; DNA: TGCGCCAGCAGCCAAGAGCGGGGGTATTCAAACGAGCAGTACTTC
V: TRBV18; size: .; J: TRBJ2-2; D: .; CDR3: CASSPRATGELFF; DNA: TGTGCCAGCTCACCGCGTGCCACCGGGGAGCTGTTTTTT
V: TRBV15; size: .; J: TRBJ1-1; D: .; CDR3: CATSSPTRETTEAFF; DNA: TGTGCCACCAGCAGCCCGACGAGGGAGACCACTGAAGCTTTCTTT
V: TRBV19; size: .; J: TRBJ1-5; D: .; CDR3: CASSVNSNQPQHF; DNA: TGTGCCAGCTCGGTCAATAGCAATCAGCCCCAGCATTTT
V: TRBV23-1; size: .; J: TRBJ1-1; D: .; CDR3: CASSRLQGGTEAFF; DNA: TGCGCCAGCAGTCGACTACAGGGTGGCACTGAAGCTTTCTTT
V: TRBV7-2; size: .; J: TRBJ2-7; D: TRBD1; CDR3: CASSRQGAYEQYF; DNA: TGTGCCAGCAGCAGGCAGGGGGCTTACGAGCAGTACTTC
V: TRBV15; size: .; J: TRBJ2-1; D: TRBD2; CDR3: CATSRARMGSGRGAYNEQFF; DNA: TGTGCCACCAGCAGAGCCAGGATGGGTAGCGGGAGAGGTGCGTACAATGAGCAGTTCTTC
V: TRBV9; size: once; J: TRBJ2-3; D: .; CDR3: CASSQAVGADTQYF; DNA: TGTGCCAGCAGCCAAGCGGTGGGGGCAGATACGCAGTATTTT